This T cell receptor (beta chain) was found in a study of blood T cell repertoires in COVID-19. Study overall: The samples span acute and convalescent COVID-19 from the United States, Italy and Spain. The analysed material was cDNA or gDNA that came from T cells, B-cell-depleted T cells, or PBMCs.

In the original analysis: Cell counts per sample came from amplifying reference gene primers. The table came from immunoSEQ multiplex PCR; TCRdb's copy has only in-frame clones and leaves some out. Clone size and the V and J calls come from that table; the DNA yielded D and trimming. Here the sample spans 250,000 to 300,000 clones, 89% being singletons. The CDR3 runs 13 residues. The sample was peripheral blood. This clonotype originated in a woman aged 55-69 years with acute or convalescent COVID-19. The chain links TRBV21-1 to TRBJ2-5; the D segment call TRBD2 is taken from the table without a DNA check. TRBV21-1 has pseudogene status. The CDR3 DNA reads TGTGCCAGCAGCGGAGGCTTCCAAGAGACCCAGTACTTC. It codes for CASSGGFQETQYF.